The 7 T cell receptor beta chains reported below all come from one sample, sequenced in a study of Graves' ophthalmopathy and Graves' hyperthyroidism. RNA transcripts were the source from which TCR beta CDR3 regions were amplified. An initial RT-PCR round employing HTBI primers preceded a second-round multiplex PCR. MiXCR, run by TCRdb on the multiplex PCR reads, gives a single entry per CDR3 protein. The repertoire holds over 650,000 distinct CDR3 sequences, with over 40% as singletons. Sequencing input: peripheral blood. Receptors originate from an adult man with Graves' ophthalmopathy.

This clonotype was found once. This chain joins TRBV7-2 and TRBJ1-6, with TRBD1 matching over 9 bases. V dropped 6 bases and J dropped 6; count of bases not matched to a gene: 6. The V gene's germline CDR1 is SGHTA and CDR2 FQGNSA. This CDR3 region has 15 residues. The CDR3 sequence is CASRKQGASNSPLHF. In DNA, the CDR3 is TGTGCCAGCAGAAAACAGGGGGCGAGTAATTCACCCCTCCACTTT.

This clonotype was recorded at least ten times. The V and J genes are TRBV7-9 and TRBJ2-7; D gene ambiguous. The V gene lost 1 base and the J gene lost 2 bases, with 6 bases spanning the gap. The CDR3 is made up of 13 amino acids. Germline-derived CDR1 and CDR2 are SEHNR and FQNEAQ (reference sequence). Written as DNA, the CDR3 is TGTGCCAGCAGCTTAGATCTAACCTACGAGCAGTACTTC. Its translation is CASSLDLTYEQYF.

The V and J genes are TRBV7-6 and TRBJ1-2; 8 nucleotides match TRBD1. The length of the CDR3 is 13 residues. Trimming removed 5 bases from V and 7 bases from J; junction bases left unmatched: 6. The germline CDR1 and CDR2 sequences are SGHVS and FNYEAQ. The CDR3 nucleotides are TGTGCCAGCAGCCCACTACAGGGGGGTGGCTACACCTTC. Translated, it gives CASSPLQGGGYTF.

The genes are TRBV7-9 and TRBJ2-7; 11 bases agree with TRBD1. This CDR3 region has 15 residues. Germline-derived CDR1 and CDR2 are SEHNR and FQNEAQ (reference sequence). V gave up 4 bases and J gave up 6 bases; unmatched junction bases: 8. As DNA, the CDR3 is TGTGCCAGCAGCTCGACCGGGACAGGGGGGTTCGAGCAGTACTTC. This codes for CASSSTGTGGFEQYF.

Concerning this clonotype itself: One base away lies a much larger clone, so this may be a sequencing read error. The chain recombines TRBV4-1 with TRBJ2-7; 7 bases agree with TRBD2. The germline V gene has CDR1 MGHRA and CDR2 YSYEKL. This CDR3 is built from 15 residues. The CDR3 loop is CASSQVPAGSYGQYF. In DNA, the CDR3 is TGCGCCAGCAGCCAGGTACCAGCGGGGTCCTACGGGCAGTACTTC.

This clonotype was seen repeatedly, ten times or more. The CDR3 region has the DNA TGCGCCAGCAGCGCCCGACCCGGGTCGACGTTGGGAGAGACCCAGTACTTC. Its translation is CASSARPGSTLGETQYF. The chain is built from TRBV5-1 and TRBJ2-5; no reliable D call. Germline CDR1 SGHRS, CDR2 YFSETQ. V was trimmed by 4 bases and J by 4 bases, leaving 23 bases between them. The CDR3 totals 17 residues.

In its sample, this clonotype was seen many times. The chain couples TRBV2 to TRBJ1-1; weak D call: TRBD1 (5 bases). CDR1 is SNHLY and CDR2 is FYNNEI in the germline V gene. V lost 6 bases to trimming and J lost 4 bases, with 18 bases between them. The CDR3 totals 15 residues. The DNA of the CDR3 is TGTGCCAGCAGCATGTCGGGGCCAACGGCCACTGAAGCTTTCTTT. Residues: CASSMSGPTATEAFF.